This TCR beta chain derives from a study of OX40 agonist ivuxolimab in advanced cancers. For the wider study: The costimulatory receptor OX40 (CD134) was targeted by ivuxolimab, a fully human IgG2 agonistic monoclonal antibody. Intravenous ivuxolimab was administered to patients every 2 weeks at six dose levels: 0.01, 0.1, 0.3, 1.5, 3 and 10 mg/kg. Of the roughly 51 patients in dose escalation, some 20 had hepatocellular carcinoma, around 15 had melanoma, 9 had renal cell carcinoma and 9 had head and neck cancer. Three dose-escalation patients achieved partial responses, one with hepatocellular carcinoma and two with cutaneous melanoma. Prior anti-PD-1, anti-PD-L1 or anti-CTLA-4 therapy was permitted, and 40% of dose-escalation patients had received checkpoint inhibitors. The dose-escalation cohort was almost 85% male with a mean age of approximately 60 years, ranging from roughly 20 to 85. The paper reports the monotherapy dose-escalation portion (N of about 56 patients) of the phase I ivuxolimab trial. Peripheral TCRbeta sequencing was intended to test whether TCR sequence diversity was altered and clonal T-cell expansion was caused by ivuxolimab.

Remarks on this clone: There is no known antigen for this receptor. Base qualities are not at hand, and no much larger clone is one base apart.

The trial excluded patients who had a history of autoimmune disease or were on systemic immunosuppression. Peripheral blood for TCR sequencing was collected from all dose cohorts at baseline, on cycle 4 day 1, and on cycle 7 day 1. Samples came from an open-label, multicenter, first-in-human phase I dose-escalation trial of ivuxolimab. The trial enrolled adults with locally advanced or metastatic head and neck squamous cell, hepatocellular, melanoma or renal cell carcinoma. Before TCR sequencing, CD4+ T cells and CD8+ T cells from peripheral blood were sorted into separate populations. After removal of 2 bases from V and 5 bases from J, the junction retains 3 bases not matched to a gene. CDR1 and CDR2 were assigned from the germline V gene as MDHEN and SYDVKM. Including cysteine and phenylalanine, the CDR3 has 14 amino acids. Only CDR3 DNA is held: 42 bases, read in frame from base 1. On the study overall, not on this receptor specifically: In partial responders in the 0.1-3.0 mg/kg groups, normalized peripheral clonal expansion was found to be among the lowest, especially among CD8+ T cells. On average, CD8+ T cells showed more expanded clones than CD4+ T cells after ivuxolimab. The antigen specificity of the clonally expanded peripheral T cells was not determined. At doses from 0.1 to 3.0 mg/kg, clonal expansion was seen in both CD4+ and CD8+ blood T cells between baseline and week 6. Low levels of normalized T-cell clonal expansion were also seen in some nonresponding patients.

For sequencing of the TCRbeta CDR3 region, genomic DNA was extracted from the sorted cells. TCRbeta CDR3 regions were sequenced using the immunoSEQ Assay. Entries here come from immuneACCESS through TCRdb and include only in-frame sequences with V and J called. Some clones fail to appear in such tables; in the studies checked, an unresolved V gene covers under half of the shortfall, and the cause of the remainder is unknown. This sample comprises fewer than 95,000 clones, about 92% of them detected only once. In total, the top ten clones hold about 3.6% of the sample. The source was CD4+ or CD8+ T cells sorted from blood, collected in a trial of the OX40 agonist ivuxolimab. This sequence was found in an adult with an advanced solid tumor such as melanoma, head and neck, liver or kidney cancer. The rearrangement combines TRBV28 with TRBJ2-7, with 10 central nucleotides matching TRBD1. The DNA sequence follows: TGTGCCAGCAGTTTAGGACAGGGGGGGAACGAGCAGTACTTC. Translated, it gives CASSLGQGGNEQYF.